The sequence of this T cell receptor (beta chain) was determined in a study of Ad26.COV2.S vaccination and SARS-CoV-2 variants (dated by TCRdb to about 2021). As for the study more broadly: Donors in the vaccine arm were drawn from COV1001, a multicentre, randomized, double-blind, placebo-controlled phase I-IIa trial testing Ad26.COV2.S in healthy adults. Ad26.COV2.S was administered intramuscularly at 5 x 10^10 or 1 x 10^11 viral particles, either as a single shot or as two shots given 56 days apart. Trial participants were randomized into five groups of five: low-dose or high-dose Ad26.COV2.S given once or twice, or placebo on both occasions. TCRbeta repertoire sequencing was used to assess the specificity and breadth of SARS-CoV-2-reactive T cell receptors after Ad26.COV2.S vaccination. A total of around 32 samples were included in the TCR-sequenced set, comprising around 19 Ad26.COV2.S vaccine recipients, 5 placebo recipients and 8 SARS-CoV-2 convalescent individuals. Investigators remained blinded to trial group allocation during experiments and outcome assessment. Results and caveats for the whole study, not just this receptor: Non-spike TCR breadth was comparable between vaccine and placebo recipients, consistent with the vaccine containing only spike. The authors noted that total T cell responses may have been underestimated by the TCR breadth and depth analyses. The study was not powered to compare responses between vaccine doses or regimens. Higher spike-specific TCR breadth was observed in Ad26.COV2.S recipients than in placebo recipients (P = 0.0014). Substantial breadth of spike-specific CD8+ and CD4+ T cell responses was reported after vaccination.

Notes on this clone: The clone's antigen remains unknown. Base qualities are not provided; no much larger clone lies one nucleotide away.

CDR1 and CDR2, looked up from the germline V gene (reference sequence), are GTSNPN and SVGIG. Including cysteine and phenylalanine, the CDR3 has 12 amino acids. CDR3 DNA only is kept here, 36 bases in frame from base 1. Relative to germline, V is missing 0 bases and J is missing 15 bases, with 5 bases of the junction outside any gene match. The immunoSEQ Assay was the method used to sequence TCRbeta CDR3 regions. After extraction, genomic DNA underwent amplification by bias-controlled multiplex PCR, followed by high-throughput sequencing. On the study's bioinformatics: To quantify the absolute abundance of every unique TCRbeta CDR3 region, sequences were collapsed and filtered. T cell fraction was estimated by normalizing TCRbeta template counts to usable DNA, with usable DNA measured through amplification of reference genes found in all nucleated cells. Repertoire TCRs were annotated as SARS-CoV-2-specific when V gene, CDR3 amino acid sequence and J gene were exactly matched to a known reactive TCR set. MIRA supplied the reference SARS-CoV-2 TCR set, which was filtered for enrichment in COVID-19-positive ImmuneCODE repertoires so that public or cross-reactive TCRs were removed. Using the MIRA antigens, annotated TCRs were further analysed by specific ORF or by position within an ORF. Depth was the summed frequency of annotated unique rearrangements, while breadth was defined as annotated unique rearrangements over total unique productive rearrangements. Two-sided Wilcoxon rank-sum tests were applied when comparing TCR breadth between groups. Not all clones reach the TCRdb copy of this immuneACCESS table, which keeps in-frame sequences only. Checked studies attribute under half of the gap to unresolved V genes and leave the rest unexplained. V, J and clone size were drawn from that table, and D and trimming were deduced from the DNA. This sample holds almost 400,000 clones; 89% were observed only once. Over 1.5% of the sample belongs to the ten largest clones.

In the paper's terms, the treatment or condition label means: some 20 received Ad26.COV2.S at low or high dose, single or two shots; roughly 5 received placebo; per-sample allocation not given. Repertoires of vaccine and placebo recipients were sequenced from samples taken on day 63 after the first injection. Cohort 1b enrolled 25 or so adults aged 18-55 years at a single site in Boston, USA, between 29 July and 7 August 2020. Ad26.COV2.S was a replication-incompetent adenovirus type 26 vector expressing a prefusion-stabilized SARS-CoV-2 spike protein from the original Wuhan strain. Here the sequenced sample was peripheral blood, taken in a trial of Ad26.COV2.S vaccine versus placebo. The source is a person aged 18-65 years who received the Ad26.COV2.S COVID-19 vaccine or a placebo. Recombination joined TRBV30 with TRBJ2-1, with 10 junctional bases fitting TRBD2. The bases are TGTGCCTGGAGTGTGGGGCCTAGCGGGAGGTTCTTC. This yields the protein CAWSVGPSGRFF.